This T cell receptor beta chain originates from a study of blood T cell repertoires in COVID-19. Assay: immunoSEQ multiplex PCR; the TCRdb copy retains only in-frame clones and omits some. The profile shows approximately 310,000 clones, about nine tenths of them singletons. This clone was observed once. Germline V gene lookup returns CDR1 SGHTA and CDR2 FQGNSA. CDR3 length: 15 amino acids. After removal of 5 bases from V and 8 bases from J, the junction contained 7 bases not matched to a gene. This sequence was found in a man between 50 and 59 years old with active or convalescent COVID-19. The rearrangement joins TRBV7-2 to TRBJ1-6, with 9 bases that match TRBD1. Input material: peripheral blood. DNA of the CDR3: TGTGCCAGCAGCCAACAGGGGGCGGTTGATTCACCCCTCCACTTT. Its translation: CASSQQGAVDSPLHF.